These 20 T cell receptor beta chains share one sample of origin, sequenced in a study of shared clonotypes between healthy human individuals. This table comes from immunoSEQ multiplex PCR, and its TCRdb copy is limited to in-frame clones, with some not included. The table lists 1 million to 1.3 million clones, 75% to 85% of them singletons, with 0.61% in the top ten. Sequences were obtained from memory CD4+ T cells from PBMCs. This sample's subset: CD45RA-negative fraction. Receptors originate from a man between 18 and 35 years old in good health. Some clones in this sample may be carry-over from other donors' samples.

This clone was seen a handful of times. The chain has TRBV2 and TRBJ2-1; D is perhaps TRBD1 or TRBD2 (5 bases each). The CDR3 sequence is 13 residues long. CDR1 and CDR2 (germline): SNHLY, FYNNEI. Trimming shortened V by 3 bases and J by 10 bases, and 13 bases separated the two germline ends. CDR3 DNA: TGTGCCAGCAGTGAGGGACGGAACTTAGAGCAGTTCTTC. This gives the protein CASSEGRNLEQFF.

There are a few counts of this clone. The chain couples TRBV4-1 to TRBJ1-4; D is unclear. Trimming stripped 0 bases from V and 6 bases from J, with 8 bases between. Germline values: CDR1 MGHRA, CDR2 YSYEKL. This CDR3 region has 14 residues. The CDR3 here is CASSQDGRDEKLFF. Here the CDR3 DNA reads TGCGCCAGCAGCCAAGATGGTAGGGATGAAAAACTGTTTTTT.

A remark on this clone: This may be a read error: a much more frequent sequence differs by one nucleotide. The V and J genes are TRBV2 and TRBJ2-7; D unresolved. V was shortened by 6 bases and J by 3 bases, with 6 bases between the two germline ends. The CDR3 runs to 11 residues. Germline V gene lookup returns CDR1 SNHLY and CDR2 FYNNEI. CDR3 sequence (DNA): TGTGCCAGCAGCTTCTACTACGAGCAGTACTTC. Translation: CASSFYYEQYF. The whole variable domain, filled in from reference TRBV2 and TRBJ2-7, reads EPEVTQTPSHQVTQMGQEVILRCVPISNHLYFYWYRQILGQKVEFLVSFYNNEISEKSEIFDDQFSVERPDGSNFTLKIRSTKLEDSAMYFCASSFYYEQYFGPGTRLTVT.

This CDR3 is CASSRQGALETQYF. Here the CDR3 DNA reads TGTGCCAGCAGTCGACAGGGGGCATTGGAGACCCAGTACTTC. The chain has TRBV28 and TRBJ2-5; 10 bases agree with TRBD1. V was pared by 5 bases and J by 5 bases, with 5 bases of the junction left unmatched. The CDR3 runs 14 residues. Germline CDR1 MDHEN, CDR2 SYDVKM.

The chain combines TRBV7-7 with TRBJ2-2; 8 bases map to TRBD2. Germline V gene lookup returns CDR1 SSHAT and CDR2 FNYEAQ (reference sequence). V lost 8 bases, J lost 2 bases, and 4 bases stayed unmatched. The CDR3 runs 14 residues. In DNA form, the CDR3 reads TGTGCCAGCTCTCGGGAGGGTAACACCGGGGAGCTGTTTTTT. Protein product: CASSREGNTGELFF.

This chain connects TRBV6-5 to TRBJ1-1; 7 bases map to TRBD1. The CDR3 length is 16 residues. In germline, CDR1 is MNHEY, CDR2 SVGAGI. With V trimmed by 0 bases and J by 5 bases, 9 bases remained unmatched. As DNA, the CDR3 is TGTGCCAGCAGTTACTCGGACCAGGGGGACCGGACTGAAGCTTTCTTT. Translated, it gives CASSYSDQGDRTEAFF.

The V call is TRBV6-1, the J call TRBJ1-1; TRBD1 matches 9 bases. CDR3 length: 15 residues. The germline V gene has CDR1 MNHNS and CDR2 SASEGT. V lost 5 bases and J lost 7; bases outside the gene matches: 11. CDR3 amino acids: CASSLTGGRLGEAFF. For the CDR3, the DNA is TGTGCCAGCAGTTTGACAGGGGGACGGCTTGGTGAAGCTTTCTTT.

The chain carries TRBV28 and TRBJ2-5; 12 bases agree with TRBD1. The CDR3 spans 16 residues. Trimming removed 4 bases from V and 5 bases from J; junction bases left unmatched: 8. Looked up from germline, CDR1 is MDHEN and CDR2 is SYDVKM. The CDR3 nucleotides read TGTGCCAGCAGTTCCCACGGGACAGGGGGCGGGGAGACCCAGTACTTC. Its translation: CASSSHGTGGGETQYF.

This clone appeared once. V and J are TRBV5-1 and TRBJ1-2; D might be TRBD1 (5 bases). Trimming pared 1 base from V and 6 bases from J, leaving 13 bases between. There are 14 residues in the CDR3. The germline V gene encodes CDR1 SGHRS and CDR2 YFSETQ. This chain's CDR3 is CASSLRLGDDGYTF. The CDR3 DNA sequence: TGCGCCAGCAGCTTGAGGTTGGGGGACGATGGCTACACCTTC. The full variable domain, in which reference TRBV5-1 and TRBJ1-2 provide the parts outside the CDR3, is KAGVTQTPRYLIKTRGQQVTLSCSPISGHRSVSWYQQTPGQGLQFLFEYFSETQRNKGNFPGRFSGRQFSNSRSEMNVSTLELGDSALYLCASSLRLGDDGYTFGSGTRLTVV.

The V gene is TRBV15, the J gene TRBJ2-1; perhaps TRBD2 as D (6 bases). The germline V and J ends were trimmed by 1 base and 2 bases, with 12 bases remaining between them. Germline V gene lookup returns CDR1 LNHNV and CDR2 YYDKDF (reference sequence). The CDR3 runs to 16 residues. Here the CDR3 reads CATSRGPGAPYNEQFF. In nucleotides, the CDR3 is TGTGCCACCAGCAGAGGCCCGGGAGCGCCCTACAATGAGCAGTTCTTC.

V gene TRBV6-5 combines with J gene TRBJ2-3, with D unresolved. The germline V gene encodes CDR1 MNHEY and CDR2 SVGAGI. V was shortened by 6 bases and J by 2 bases, with 3 bases between the two germline ends. The CDR3 covers 11 residues. DNA for the CDR3: TGTGCCAGCAGGAACACAGATACGCAGTATTTT. Its translation is CASRNTDTQYF.

As regards this clone: Within the sample, other DNA sequences also encode this same CDR3. V gene TRBV5-4 combines with J gene TRBJ2-7, with TRBD1 matching 11 bases. CDR1 and CDR2 from the germline V gene are SGHNT and YYREEE (reference sequence). The junction had 2 bases not matched to a gene; V was cut back by 2 bases and J by 4 bases. This CDR3 region has 14 residues. The CDR3 sequence: CASSFRDRGYEQYF. For the CDR3, the DNA is TGTGCCAGCAGCTTCCGGGACAGGGGGTACGAGCAGTACTTC.

The V gene is TRBV11-2, the J gene TRBJ1-3; no clear D gene. Germline assignment: CDR1 SGHAT and CDR2 FQNNGV. Trimming removed 5 bases from V and 3 bases from J, with 11 bases in between. This CDR3 spans 14 amino acids. CDR3 amino acids: CASSPSRGGNTIYF. CDR3 nucleotide sequence: TGTGCCAGCAGCCCGAGCCGGGGTGGAAACACCATATATTTT. Complete variable domain (other parts from reference TRBV11-2 and TRBJ1-3): EAGVAQSPRYKIIEKRQSVAFWCNPISGHATLYWYQQILGQGPKLLIQFQNNGVVDDSQLPKDRFSAERLKGVDSTLKIQPAKLEDSAVYLCASSPSRGGNTIYFGEGSWLTVV.

This clone occurred a few times. This chain links TRBV11-3 with TRBJ2-1, with 7 bases fitting TRBD2. Germline V gene sequence: CDR1 SGHNT, CDR2 YENEEA. This CDR3 spans 15 amino acids. V shed 5 bases, J shed 0 bases, and the junction held 4 bases outside the gene matches. The CDR3 nucleotides read TGTGCCAGCAGCCTAACTAGCGCCTCCTACAATGAGCAGTTCTTC. Translation: CASSLTSASYNEQFF. The full variable domain, completed using reference TRBV11-3 and TRBJ2-1, is EAGVVQSPRYKIIEKKQPVAFWCNPISGHNTLYWYLQNLGQGPELLIRYENEEAVDDSQLPKDRFSAERLKGVDSTLKIQPAELGDSAVYLCASSLTSASYNEQFFGPGTRLTVL.

This chain connects TRBV5-4 to TRBJ2-3, with D maybe TRBD1 (5 bases). This CDR3 comprises 17 residues. Trimming cost V 0 bases and J 3 bases, with 17 bases left between them. Looked up from germline, CDR1 is SGHNT and CDR2 is YYREEE (reference sequence). The CDR3 coding sequence is TGTGCCAGCAGCTTGGCCCCTGCAGGGATGGGGACAGATACGCAGTATTTT. This encodes CASSLAPAGMGTDTQYF.

This chain connects TRBV28 to TRBJ1-1; 8 bases map to TRBD1. CDR3 length: 17 residues. V lost 8 bases and J lost 0; bases outside the gene matches: 14. In germline, CDR1 is MDHEN, CDR2 SYDVKM. CDR3 sequence: CASGFIPTGVMNTEAFF. CDR3 in DNA: TGTGCCAGCGGCTTTATACCGACAGGGGTTATGAACACTGAAGCTTTCTTT.

The J gene is TRBJ2-7, the V gene TRBV25-1; D perhaps matches TRBD2 (5 bases). The CDR3 extends over 15 amino acids. Germline V gives CDR1 MGHDK, CDR2 SYGVNS. The V end lost 6 bases, the J end lost 4 bases, and 19 bases lay between the germline ends. For the CDR3, the DNA is TGTGCCAGCAGCCGGGCCATGGCGGGTGCTTACGAGCAGTACTTC. Amino acid sequence: CASSRAMAGAYEQYF.

CDR3 sequence: CATLRQANIGTEAFF. The CDR3 DNA reads TGTGCCACCCTCCGGCAGGCGAATATCGGCACTGAAGCTTTCTTT. The chain couples TRBV7-2 to TRBJ1-1; D gene uncertain. Germline V gene data show CDR1 as SGHTA and CDR2 as FQGNSA. The V end lost 10 bases, the J end lost 4 bases, and 22 bases lay between the germline ends. The CDR3 loop spans 15 amino acids.

This chain connects TRBV19 to TRBJ1-2, with 8 bases fitting TRBD1. This CDR3 comprises 13 residues. V lost 5 bases to trimming and J lost 6 bases; unmatched junction nucleotides: 5. CDR1 and CDR2 (germline): LNHDA, SQIVND (reference sequence). CDR3 residues: CASSARQGNGYTF. DNA for the CDR3: TGTGCCAGTAGTGCACGACAGGGGAATGGCTACACCTTC. The full variable domain, rest sourced from reference TRBV19 and TRBJ1-2, is DGGITQSPKYLFRKEGQNVTLSCEQNLNHDAMYWYRQDPGQGLRLIYYSQIVNDFQKGDIAEGYSVSREKKESFPLTVTSAQKNPTAFYLCASSARQGNGYTFGSGTRLTVV.

The chain is built from TRBV15 and TRBJ1-1, with 8 bases identical to TRBD1. Germline V CDR1 and CDR2: LNHNV, YYDKDF (reference sequence). Trimming cost V 5 bases and J 3 bases; bases outside gene matches: 8. The CDR3 runs to 15 residues. The CDR3 DNA follows: TGTGCCACCAGCGGGCCCGACAGGGGCGACACTGAAGCTTTCTTT. This gives the protein CATSGPDRGDTEAFF.